This T cell receptor beta chain was captured in a study of blood T cell repertoires in COVID-19. Study details: The samples span acute and convalescent COVID-19 from the United States, Italy and Spain.

This CDR3 contains 14 residues. V dropped 4 bases and J dropped 5; count of bases not matched to a gene: 7. CDR1 is SNHLY, CDR2 FYNNEI, per germline. Original analysis: Nucleated cell counts were estimated from reference gene primer amplification. Measured with immunoSEQ multiplex PCR; TCRdb has only the in-frame clones, and not every one. V, J and clone size were drawn from that table, and D and trimming were deduced from the DNA. In the table there are tens of thousands of clones, about 76% of which are singletons. This TCR derives from a human donor in a cohort sampled during active COVID-19. Sequenced material: peripheral blood. V usage is TRBV2 and J usage is TRBJ2-7, with TRBD2 matching 8 bases. The CDR3 loop is CASSVSGRVDEQYF. The DNA of the CDR3 is TGTGCCAGCAGTGTGAGCGGGAGAGTGGACGAGCAGTACTTC.